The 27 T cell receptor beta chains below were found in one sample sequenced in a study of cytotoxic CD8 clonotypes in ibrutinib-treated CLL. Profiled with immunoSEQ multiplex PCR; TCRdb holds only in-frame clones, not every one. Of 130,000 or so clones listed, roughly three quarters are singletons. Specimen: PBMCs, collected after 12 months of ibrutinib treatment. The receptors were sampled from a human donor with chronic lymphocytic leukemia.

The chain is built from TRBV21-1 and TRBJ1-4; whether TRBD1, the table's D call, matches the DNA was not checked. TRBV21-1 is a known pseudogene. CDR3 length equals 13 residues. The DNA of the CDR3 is TGTGCCAGCAGCAAAGGGGCAGATGAAAAACTGTTTTTT. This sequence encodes CASSKGADEKLFF.

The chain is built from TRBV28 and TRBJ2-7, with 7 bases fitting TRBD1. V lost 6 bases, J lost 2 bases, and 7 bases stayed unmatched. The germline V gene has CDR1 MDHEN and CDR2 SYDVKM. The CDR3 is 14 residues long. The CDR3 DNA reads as TGTGCCAGCAGCGGGCAGGGGGACGCCTACGAGCAGTACTTC. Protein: CASSGQGDAYEQYF.

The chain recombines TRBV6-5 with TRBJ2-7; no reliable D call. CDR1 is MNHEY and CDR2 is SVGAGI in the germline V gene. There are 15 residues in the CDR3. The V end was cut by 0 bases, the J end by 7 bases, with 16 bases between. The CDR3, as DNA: TGTGCCAGCAGTTACTCAACCGCTGTCGGCTTGGAGCAGTACTTC. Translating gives CASSYSTAVGLEQYF.

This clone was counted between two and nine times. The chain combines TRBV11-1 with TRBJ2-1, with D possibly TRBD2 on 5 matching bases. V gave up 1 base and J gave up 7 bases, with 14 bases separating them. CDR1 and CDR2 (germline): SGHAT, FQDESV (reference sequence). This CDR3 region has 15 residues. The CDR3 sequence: CASSLVRGQLNEQFF. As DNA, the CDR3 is TGTGCCAGCAGCTTAGTTCGAGGGCAATTGAATGAGCAGTTCTTC.

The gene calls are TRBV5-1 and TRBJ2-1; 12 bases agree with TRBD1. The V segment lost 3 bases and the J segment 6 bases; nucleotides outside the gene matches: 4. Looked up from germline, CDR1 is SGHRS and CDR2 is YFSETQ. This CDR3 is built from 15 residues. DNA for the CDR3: TGCGCCAGCAGCTGGCCGGGACAGGGGGCCAATGAGCAGTTCTTC. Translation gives CASSWPGQGANEQFF.

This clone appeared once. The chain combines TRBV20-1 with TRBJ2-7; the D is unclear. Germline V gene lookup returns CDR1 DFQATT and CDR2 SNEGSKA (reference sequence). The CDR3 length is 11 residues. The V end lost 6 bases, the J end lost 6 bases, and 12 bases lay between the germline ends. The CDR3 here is CSARYLSEQYF. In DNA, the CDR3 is TGCAGTGCCAGGTATCTGTCCGAGCAGTACTTC.

DNA for the CDR3: TGTGCCAGCAGTTTAAGTTCAGCAGGGAGTCCCGAGCAGTACTTC. This gives the protein CASSLSSAGSPEQYF. The chain is built from TRBV27 and TRBJ2-7; the D gene could be TRBD1 or TRBD2 (5 bases each). Germline assignment: CDR1 MNHEY and CDR2 SMNVEV (reference sequence). The V and J ends lost 2 bases and 6 bases respectively, with 17 bases between them. The CDR3 length is 15 residues.

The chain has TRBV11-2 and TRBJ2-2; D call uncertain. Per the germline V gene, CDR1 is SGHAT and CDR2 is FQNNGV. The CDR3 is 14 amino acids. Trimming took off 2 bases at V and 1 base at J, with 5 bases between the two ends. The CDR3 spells CASSLMRNTGELFF. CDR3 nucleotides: TGTGCCAGCAGCTTAATGAGGAACACCGGGGAGCTGTTTTTT.

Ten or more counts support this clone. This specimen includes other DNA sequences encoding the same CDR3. This CDR3 reads CASSQEYGPYEQYF. The DNA for the CDR3 is TGTGCCAGCAGCCAAGAATATGGACCTTACGAGCAGTACTTC. V usage is TRBV5-3 and J usage is TRBJ2-7; D is unclear. TRBV5-3 is placed among ORFs of uncertain function. The CDR3 spans 14 residues. Trimming took 8 bases from V and 4 from J, leaving 19 bases between them.

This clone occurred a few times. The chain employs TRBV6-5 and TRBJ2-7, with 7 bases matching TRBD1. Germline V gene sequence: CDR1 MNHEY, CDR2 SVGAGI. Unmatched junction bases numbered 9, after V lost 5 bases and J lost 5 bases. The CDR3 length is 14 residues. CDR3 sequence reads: CASSTRTGLHEQYF. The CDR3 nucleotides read TGTGCCAGCAGTACGCGGACAGGTCTCCACGAGCAGTACTTC.

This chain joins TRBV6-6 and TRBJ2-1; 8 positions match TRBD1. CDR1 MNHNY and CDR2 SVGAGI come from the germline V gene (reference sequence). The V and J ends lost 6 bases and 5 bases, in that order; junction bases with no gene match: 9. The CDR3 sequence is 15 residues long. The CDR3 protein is CASRPPGGWNNEQFF. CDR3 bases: TGTGCCAGCAGACCACCAGGGGGCTGGAACAATGAGCAGTTCTTC.

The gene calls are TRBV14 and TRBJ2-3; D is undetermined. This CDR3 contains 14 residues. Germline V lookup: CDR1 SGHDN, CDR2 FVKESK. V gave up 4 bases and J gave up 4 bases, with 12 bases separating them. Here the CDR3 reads CASSLTVVPDTQYF. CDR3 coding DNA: TGTGCCAGCAGCCTCACCGTGGTGCCAGATACGCAGTATTTT. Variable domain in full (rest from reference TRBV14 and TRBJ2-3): EAGVTQFPSHSVIEKGQTVTLRCDPISGHDNLYWYRRVMGKEIKFLLHFVKESKQDESGMPNNRFLAERTGGTYSTLKVQPAELEDSGVYFCASSLTVVPDTQYFGPGTRLTVL.

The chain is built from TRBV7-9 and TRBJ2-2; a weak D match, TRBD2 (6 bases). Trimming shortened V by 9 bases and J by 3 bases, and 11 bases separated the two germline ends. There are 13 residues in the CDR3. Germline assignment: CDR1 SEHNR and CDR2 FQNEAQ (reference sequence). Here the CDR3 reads CARRDGYTGELFF. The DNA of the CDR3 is TGTGCCAGGCGGGACGGATACACCGGGGAGCTGTTTTTT.

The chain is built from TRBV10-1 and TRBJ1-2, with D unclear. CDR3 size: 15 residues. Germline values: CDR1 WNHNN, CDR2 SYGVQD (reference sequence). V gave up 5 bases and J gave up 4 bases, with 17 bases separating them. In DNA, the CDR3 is TGCGCCAGCAGTCTACAGATTGGCCGTTCCTATGGCTACACCTTC. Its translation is CASSLQIGRSYGYTF.

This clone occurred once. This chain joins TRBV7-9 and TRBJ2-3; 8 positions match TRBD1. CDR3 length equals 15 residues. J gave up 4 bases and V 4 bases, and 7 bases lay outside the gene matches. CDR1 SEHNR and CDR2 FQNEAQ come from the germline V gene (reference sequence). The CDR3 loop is CASSYPGQEADTQYF. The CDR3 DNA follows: TGTGCCAGCAGCTATCCGGGACAGGAGGCAGATACGCAGTATTTT. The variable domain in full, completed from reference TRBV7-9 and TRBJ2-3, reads DTGVSQNPRHKITKRGQNVTFRCDPISEHNRLYWYRQTLGQGPEFLTYFQNEAQLEKSRLLSDRFSAERPKGSFSTLEIQRTEQGDSAMYLCASSYPGQEADTQYFGPGTRLTVL.

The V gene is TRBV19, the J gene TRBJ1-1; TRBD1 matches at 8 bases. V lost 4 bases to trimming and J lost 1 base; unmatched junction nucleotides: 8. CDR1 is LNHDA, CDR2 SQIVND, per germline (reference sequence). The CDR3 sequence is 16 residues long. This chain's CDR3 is CASSTRQGTWNTEAFF. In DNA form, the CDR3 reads TGTGCCAGTAGTACCCGACAGGGGACTTGGAACACTGAAGCTTTCTTT. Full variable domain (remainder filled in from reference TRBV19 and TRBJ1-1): DGGITQSPKYLFRKEGQNVTLSCEQNLNHDAMYWYRQDPGQGLRLIYYSQIVNDFQKGDIAEGYSVSREKKESFPLTVTSAQKNPTAFYLCASSTRQGTWNTEAFFGQGTRLTVV.

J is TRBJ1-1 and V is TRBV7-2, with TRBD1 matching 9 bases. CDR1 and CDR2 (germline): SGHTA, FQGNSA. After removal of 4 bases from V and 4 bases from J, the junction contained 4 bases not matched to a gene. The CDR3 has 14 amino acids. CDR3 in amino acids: CASSSMTGGTEAFF. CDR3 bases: TGTGCCAGCAGCTCAATGACAGGGGGCACTGAAGCTTTCTTT.

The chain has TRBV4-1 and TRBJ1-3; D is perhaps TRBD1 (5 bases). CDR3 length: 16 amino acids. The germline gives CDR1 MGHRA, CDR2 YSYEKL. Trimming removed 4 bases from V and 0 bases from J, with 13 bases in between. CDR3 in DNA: TGCGCCAGCAGCCTTCGACAGACCTTCTCTGGAAACACCATATATTTT. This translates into CASSLRQTFSGNTIYF.

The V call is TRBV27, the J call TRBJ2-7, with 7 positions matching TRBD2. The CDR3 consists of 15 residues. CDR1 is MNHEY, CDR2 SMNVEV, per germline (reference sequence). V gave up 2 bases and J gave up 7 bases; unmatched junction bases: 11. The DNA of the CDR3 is TGTGCCAGCAGTTTAGAGGGGAGGGTCCCGGGAGAGCAGTACTTC. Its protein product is CASSLEGRVPGEQYF.

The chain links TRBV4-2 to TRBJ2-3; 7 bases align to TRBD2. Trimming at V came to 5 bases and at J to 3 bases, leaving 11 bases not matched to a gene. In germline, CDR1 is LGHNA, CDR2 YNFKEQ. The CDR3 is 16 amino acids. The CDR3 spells CASSSLRGAGTDTQYF. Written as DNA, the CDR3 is TGTGCCAGCAGCTCTCTCCGGGGAGCGGGGACAGATACGCAGTATTTT.

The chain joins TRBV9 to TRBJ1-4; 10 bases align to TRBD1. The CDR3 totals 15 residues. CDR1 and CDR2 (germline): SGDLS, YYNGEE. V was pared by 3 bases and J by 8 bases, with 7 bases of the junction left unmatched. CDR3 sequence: CASSGTGTGDEKLFF. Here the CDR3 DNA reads TGTGCCAGCAGCGGAACCGGGACAGGGGACGAAAAACTGTTTTTT.

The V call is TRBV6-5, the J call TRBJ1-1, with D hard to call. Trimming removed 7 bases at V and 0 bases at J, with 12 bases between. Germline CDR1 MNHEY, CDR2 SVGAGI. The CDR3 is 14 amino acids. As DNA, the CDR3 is TGTGCCAGCAAACCAGGCCCCCTGAACACTGAAGCTTTCTTT. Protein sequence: CASKPGPLNTEAFF.

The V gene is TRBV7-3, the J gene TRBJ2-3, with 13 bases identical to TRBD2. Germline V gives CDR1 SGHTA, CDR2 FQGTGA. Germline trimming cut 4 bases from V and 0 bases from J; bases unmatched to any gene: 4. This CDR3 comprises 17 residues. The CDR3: CASSYGTSGTSTDTQYF. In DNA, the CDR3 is TGTGCCAGCAGCTACGGGACTAGCGGGACTAGCACAGATACGCAGTATTTT.

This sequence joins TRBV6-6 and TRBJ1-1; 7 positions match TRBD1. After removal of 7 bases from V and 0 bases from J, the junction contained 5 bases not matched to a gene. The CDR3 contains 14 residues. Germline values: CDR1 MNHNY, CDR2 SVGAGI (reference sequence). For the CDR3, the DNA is TGTGCCAGCACCAAGGACAGGTTGAACACTGAAGCTTTCTTT. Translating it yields CASTKDRLNTEAFF.

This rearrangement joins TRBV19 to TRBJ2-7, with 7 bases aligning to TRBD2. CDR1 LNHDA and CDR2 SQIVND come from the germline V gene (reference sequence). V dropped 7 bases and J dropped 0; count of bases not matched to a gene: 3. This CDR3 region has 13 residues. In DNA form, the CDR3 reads TGTGCCAGTAAGAGCGGGGTCTCCTACGAGCAGTACTTC. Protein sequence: CASKSGVSYEQYF.

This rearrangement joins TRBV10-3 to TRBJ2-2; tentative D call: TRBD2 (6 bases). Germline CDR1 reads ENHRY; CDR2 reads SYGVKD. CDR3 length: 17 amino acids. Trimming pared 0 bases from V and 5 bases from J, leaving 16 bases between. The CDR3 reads CAISESGRGRSTGELFF. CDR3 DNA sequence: TGTGCCATCAGTGAGTCCGGTCGGGGGAGAAGTACCGGGGAGCTGTTTTTT.

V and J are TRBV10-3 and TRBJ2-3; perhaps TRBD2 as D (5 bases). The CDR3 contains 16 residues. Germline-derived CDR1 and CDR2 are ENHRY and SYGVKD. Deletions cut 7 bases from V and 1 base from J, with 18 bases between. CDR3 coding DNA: TGTGCCATCACCGACCGTCTAGCTTCCCGCACAGATACGCAGTATTTT. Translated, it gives CAITDRLASRTDTQYF.